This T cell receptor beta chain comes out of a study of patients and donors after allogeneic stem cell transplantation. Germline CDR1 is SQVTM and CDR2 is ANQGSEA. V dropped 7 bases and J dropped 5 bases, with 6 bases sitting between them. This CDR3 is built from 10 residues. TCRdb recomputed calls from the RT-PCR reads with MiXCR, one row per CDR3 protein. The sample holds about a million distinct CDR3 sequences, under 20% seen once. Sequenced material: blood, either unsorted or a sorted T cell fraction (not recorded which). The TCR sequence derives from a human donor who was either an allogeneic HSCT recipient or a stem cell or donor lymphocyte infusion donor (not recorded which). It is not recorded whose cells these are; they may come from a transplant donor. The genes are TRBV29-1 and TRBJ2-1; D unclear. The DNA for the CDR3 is TGCAGCGGCCTTAACAATGAGCAGTTCTTC. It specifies CSGLNNEQFF.